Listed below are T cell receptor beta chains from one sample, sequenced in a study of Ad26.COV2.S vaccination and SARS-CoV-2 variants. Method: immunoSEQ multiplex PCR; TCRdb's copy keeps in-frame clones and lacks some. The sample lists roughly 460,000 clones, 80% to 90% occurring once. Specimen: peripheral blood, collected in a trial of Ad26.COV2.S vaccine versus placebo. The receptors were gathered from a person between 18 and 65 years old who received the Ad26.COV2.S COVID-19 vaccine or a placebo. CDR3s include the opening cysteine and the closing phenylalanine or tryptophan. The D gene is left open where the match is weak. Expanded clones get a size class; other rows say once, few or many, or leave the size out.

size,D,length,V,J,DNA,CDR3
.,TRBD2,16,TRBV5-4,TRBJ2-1,TGTGCCAGCAGCTTGATGTCGCAGCGGGAGGGCCAGGTTCGGTTCTTC,CASSLMSQREGQVRFF
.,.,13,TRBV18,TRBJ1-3,TGTGCCAGCTCACCCCAGGGTAGAAACACCATATATTTT,CASSPQGRNTIYF
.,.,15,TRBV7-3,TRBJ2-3,TGTGCCAGCAGCCGGGGCAGACTCCCCACAGATACGCAGTATTTT,CASSRGRLPTDTQYF
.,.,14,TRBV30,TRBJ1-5,TGTGCCTGGAGTGTATGGGCTAGCAATCAGCCCCAGCATTTT,CAWSVWASNQPQHF
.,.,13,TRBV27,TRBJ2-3,TGTGCCAGCAGTTCCACTAGCACAGATACGCAGTATTTT,CASSSTSTDTQYF
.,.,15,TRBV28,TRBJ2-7,TGTGCCAGCAGTTCACCAGGACAGACGTTCCACGAGCAGTACTTC,CASSSPGQTFHEQYF
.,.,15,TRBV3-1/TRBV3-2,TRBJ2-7,TGTGCCAGCAGCCAAGGAGGAACGGGGTCCTACGAGCAGTACTTC,CASSQGGTGSYEQYF
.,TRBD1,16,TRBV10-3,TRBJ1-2,TGTGCCATCAATTCGGGAAGGACAGGAAGTACGGAAGGCTACACCTTC,CAINSGRTGSTEGYTF
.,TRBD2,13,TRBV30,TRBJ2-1,TGTGCCTGGAGTGACGCGGGAGCCTCTGAGCAGTTCTTC,CAWSDAGASEQFF
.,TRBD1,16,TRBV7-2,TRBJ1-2,TGTGCCAGCAGCAAGCCCGGGACAGGGGTTCACTATGGCTACACCTTC,CASSKPGTGVHYGYTF
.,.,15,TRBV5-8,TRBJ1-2,TGTGCCAGCAGCTCAGGACGGCCGAGGGGGTATGGCTACACCTTC,CASSSGRPRGYGYTF
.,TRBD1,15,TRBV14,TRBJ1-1,TGTGCCAGCAGCCAAAAGGGGAGGGGACAGGACGTAGCTTTCTTT,CASSQKGRGQDVAFF
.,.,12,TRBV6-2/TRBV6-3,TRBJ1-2,TGTGCCAGCAGTCAGGACACCTATGGCTACACCTTC,CASSQDTYGYTF
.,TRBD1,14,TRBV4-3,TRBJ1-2,TGCGCCAGCGGAAACGGAGGGACAGACTATGGCTACACCTTC,CASGNGGTDYGYTF
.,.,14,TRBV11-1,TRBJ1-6,TGTGCCAGCAGCTTATTCATAGAGGAGACACCCCTCCACTTT,CASSLFIEETPLHF
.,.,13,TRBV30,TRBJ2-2,TGTGCCTGGAGTCCTGGGGCTACCGGGGAGCTGTTTTTT,CAWSPGATGELFF
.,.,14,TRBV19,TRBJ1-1,TGTGCCAGTAGTATAGGAGGGTGGGGCACTGAAGCTTTCTTT,CASSIGGWGTEAFF
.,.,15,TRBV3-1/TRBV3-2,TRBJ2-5,TGTGCCAGCAGCCAATCCCCGGGATCCCAAGAGACCCAGTACTTC,CASSQSPGSQETQYF
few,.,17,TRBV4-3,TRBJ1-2,TGCGCCAGCAGCCAAGAATCGTTCTCGCCGTCTAACTATGGCTACACCTTC,CASSQESFSPSNYGYTF
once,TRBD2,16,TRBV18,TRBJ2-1,TGTGCCAGCTCACCACCGGGAGCGGGAATCGTCAATGAGCAGTTCTTC,CASSPPGAGIVNEQFF
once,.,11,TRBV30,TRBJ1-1,TGTGCCCTCGTCACGAACACTGAAGCTTTCTTT,CALVTNTEAFF
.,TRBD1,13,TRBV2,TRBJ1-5,TGTGCCAGCCGACAGGGCGGCAATCAGCCCCAGCATTTT,CASRQGGNQPQHF
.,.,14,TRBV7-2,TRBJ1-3,TGTGCCAGCAGCCTGGCCTACTCTGGAAACACCATATATTTT,CASSLAYSGNTIYF
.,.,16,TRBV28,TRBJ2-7,TGTGCCAGCAGTTTACACGGGACTCCGAGCTCCTACGAGCAGTACTTC,CASSLHGTPSSYEQYF
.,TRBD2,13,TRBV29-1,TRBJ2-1,TGCAGCGTTGACTGGACTAGAGGCAATGAGCAGTTCTTC,CSVDWTRGNEQFF
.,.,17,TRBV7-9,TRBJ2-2,TGTGCCAGCAGCCGTGTTTCAGGGCTACCTAACACCGGGGAGCTGTTTTTT,CASSRVSGLPNTGELFF
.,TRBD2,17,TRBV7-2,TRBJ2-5,TGTGCCAGCAGCTTAGTGAGGACTAGCGGGGGGGCAAAGACCCAGTACTTC,CASSLVRTSGGAKTQYF
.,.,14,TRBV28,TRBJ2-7,TGTGCCAGCAGTTTATTCACCCGGGTCTACGAGCAGTACTTC,CASSLFTRVYEQYF
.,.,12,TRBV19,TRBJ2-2,TGTGCCAGTAGTATTCTTTCCGGGGAGCTGTTTTTT,CASSILSGELFF
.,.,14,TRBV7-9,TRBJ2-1,TGTGCCAGCAGCTTAGGGGACCCATACAATGAGCAGTTCTTC,CASSLGDPYNEQFF
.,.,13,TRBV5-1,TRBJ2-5,TGCGCCAGCAGTTCGGGAAACGGAGAGACCCAGTACTTC,CASSSGNGETQYF
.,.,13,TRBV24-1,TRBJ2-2,TGTGCCACCAGTGATTTCCACACCGGGGAGCTGTTTTTT,CATSDFHTGELFF
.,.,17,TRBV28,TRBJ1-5,TGTGCCAGCAGTCCCAACACAGGGAGTTTTAGCAATCAGCCCCAGCATTTT,CASSPNTGSFSNQPQHF
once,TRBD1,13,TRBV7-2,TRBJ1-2,TGTGCCAGCAGCTCACAGGGGACGGATGGCTACACCTTC,CASSSQGTDGYTF
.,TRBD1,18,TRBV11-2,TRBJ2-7,TGTGCCAGCAGCTTAGCTTATTCGGGACAGCTCGAGTCCTACGAGCAGTACTTC,CASSLAYSGQLESYEQYF
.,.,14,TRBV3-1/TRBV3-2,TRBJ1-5,TGTGCCAGCAGCCAAGGGGTCACCAATCAGCCCCAGCATTTT,CASSQGVTNQPQHF
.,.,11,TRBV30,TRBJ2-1,TGTGCCTGGAGGAAATCCGGGGAGCAGTTCTTC,CAWRKSGEQFF
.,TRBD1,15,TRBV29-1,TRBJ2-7,TGCAGCGTTGAATTTTGGGACAGGGGTCGCTACGAGCAGTACTTC,CSVEFWDRGRYEQYF
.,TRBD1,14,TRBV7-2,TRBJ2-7,TGTGCCAGCAGCCCTCGGACAGGGTCCTACGAGCAGTACTTC,CASSPRTGSYEQYF
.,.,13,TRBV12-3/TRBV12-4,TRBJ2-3,TGTGCCACCACCCCCTTTAGCACAGATACGCAGTATTTT,CATTPFSTDTQYF
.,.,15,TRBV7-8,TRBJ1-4,TGTGCCAGCAGCGTAACTGATGCAACTAATGAAAAACTGTTTTTT,CASSVTDATNEKLFF
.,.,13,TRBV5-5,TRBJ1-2,TGTGCCAGCAGCTTGAAGGGAACAGGTGGCTACACCTTC,CASSLKGTGGYTF
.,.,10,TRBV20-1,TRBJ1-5,TGCAGTGCTAGAGACTCGACCGAGGGGTTT,CSARDSTEGF
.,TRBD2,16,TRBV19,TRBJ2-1,TGTGCCACCACTTCCTGGGCGGGGGGGGTGGCCAATGAGCAGTTCTTC,CATTSWAGGVANEQFF
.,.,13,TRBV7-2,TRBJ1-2,TGTGCCAGCAGCTTAAACTACCACTATGGCTACACCTTC,CASSLNYHYGYTF
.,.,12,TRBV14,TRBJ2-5,TGTGCCAGCAGCTCCTGGCGGGAGACCCAGTACTTC,CASSSWRETQYF
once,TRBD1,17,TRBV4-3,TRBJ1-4,TGCGCCAGCAGCCAATCAGGCGGTGTCAGGGGGAATGAAAAACTGTTTTTT,CASSQSGGVRGNEKLFF
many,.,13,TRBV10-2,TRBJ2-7,TGCGCCAGCACCCAGACCGAGACCTACGAGCAGTACTTC,CASTQTETYEQYF
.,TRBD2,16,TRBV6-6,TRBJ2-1,TGTGCCAGCGCAAACGATCGGCTAGCGGGAGGGAATGAGCAGTTCTTC,CASANDRLAGGNEQFF
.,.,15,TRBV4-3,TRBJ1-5,TGCGCCAGCAGCCAAGTAACTGGGGATAATCAGCCCCAGCATTTT,CASSQVTGDNQPQHF
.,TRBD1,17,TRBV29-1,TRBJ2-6,TGCAGCGTCCCTCGGACAGGATCCACCTCTGGGGCCAACGTCCTGACTTTC,CSVPRTGSTSGANVLTF
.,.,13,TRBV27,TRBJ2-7,TGTGCCAGCAGTTATACCGGTAATTACGAGCAGTACTTC,CASSYTGNYEQYF
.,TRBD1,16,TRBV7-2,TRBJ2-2,TGTGCCAGCAGCCCTCCGGACAGGGCGTACACCGGGGAGCTGTTTTTT,CASSPPDRAYTGELFF
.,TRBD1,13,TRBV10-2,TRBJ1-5,TGCGCCAGCAGTTGGCAGGGGGACCAGCCCCAGCATTTT,CASSWQGDQPQHF